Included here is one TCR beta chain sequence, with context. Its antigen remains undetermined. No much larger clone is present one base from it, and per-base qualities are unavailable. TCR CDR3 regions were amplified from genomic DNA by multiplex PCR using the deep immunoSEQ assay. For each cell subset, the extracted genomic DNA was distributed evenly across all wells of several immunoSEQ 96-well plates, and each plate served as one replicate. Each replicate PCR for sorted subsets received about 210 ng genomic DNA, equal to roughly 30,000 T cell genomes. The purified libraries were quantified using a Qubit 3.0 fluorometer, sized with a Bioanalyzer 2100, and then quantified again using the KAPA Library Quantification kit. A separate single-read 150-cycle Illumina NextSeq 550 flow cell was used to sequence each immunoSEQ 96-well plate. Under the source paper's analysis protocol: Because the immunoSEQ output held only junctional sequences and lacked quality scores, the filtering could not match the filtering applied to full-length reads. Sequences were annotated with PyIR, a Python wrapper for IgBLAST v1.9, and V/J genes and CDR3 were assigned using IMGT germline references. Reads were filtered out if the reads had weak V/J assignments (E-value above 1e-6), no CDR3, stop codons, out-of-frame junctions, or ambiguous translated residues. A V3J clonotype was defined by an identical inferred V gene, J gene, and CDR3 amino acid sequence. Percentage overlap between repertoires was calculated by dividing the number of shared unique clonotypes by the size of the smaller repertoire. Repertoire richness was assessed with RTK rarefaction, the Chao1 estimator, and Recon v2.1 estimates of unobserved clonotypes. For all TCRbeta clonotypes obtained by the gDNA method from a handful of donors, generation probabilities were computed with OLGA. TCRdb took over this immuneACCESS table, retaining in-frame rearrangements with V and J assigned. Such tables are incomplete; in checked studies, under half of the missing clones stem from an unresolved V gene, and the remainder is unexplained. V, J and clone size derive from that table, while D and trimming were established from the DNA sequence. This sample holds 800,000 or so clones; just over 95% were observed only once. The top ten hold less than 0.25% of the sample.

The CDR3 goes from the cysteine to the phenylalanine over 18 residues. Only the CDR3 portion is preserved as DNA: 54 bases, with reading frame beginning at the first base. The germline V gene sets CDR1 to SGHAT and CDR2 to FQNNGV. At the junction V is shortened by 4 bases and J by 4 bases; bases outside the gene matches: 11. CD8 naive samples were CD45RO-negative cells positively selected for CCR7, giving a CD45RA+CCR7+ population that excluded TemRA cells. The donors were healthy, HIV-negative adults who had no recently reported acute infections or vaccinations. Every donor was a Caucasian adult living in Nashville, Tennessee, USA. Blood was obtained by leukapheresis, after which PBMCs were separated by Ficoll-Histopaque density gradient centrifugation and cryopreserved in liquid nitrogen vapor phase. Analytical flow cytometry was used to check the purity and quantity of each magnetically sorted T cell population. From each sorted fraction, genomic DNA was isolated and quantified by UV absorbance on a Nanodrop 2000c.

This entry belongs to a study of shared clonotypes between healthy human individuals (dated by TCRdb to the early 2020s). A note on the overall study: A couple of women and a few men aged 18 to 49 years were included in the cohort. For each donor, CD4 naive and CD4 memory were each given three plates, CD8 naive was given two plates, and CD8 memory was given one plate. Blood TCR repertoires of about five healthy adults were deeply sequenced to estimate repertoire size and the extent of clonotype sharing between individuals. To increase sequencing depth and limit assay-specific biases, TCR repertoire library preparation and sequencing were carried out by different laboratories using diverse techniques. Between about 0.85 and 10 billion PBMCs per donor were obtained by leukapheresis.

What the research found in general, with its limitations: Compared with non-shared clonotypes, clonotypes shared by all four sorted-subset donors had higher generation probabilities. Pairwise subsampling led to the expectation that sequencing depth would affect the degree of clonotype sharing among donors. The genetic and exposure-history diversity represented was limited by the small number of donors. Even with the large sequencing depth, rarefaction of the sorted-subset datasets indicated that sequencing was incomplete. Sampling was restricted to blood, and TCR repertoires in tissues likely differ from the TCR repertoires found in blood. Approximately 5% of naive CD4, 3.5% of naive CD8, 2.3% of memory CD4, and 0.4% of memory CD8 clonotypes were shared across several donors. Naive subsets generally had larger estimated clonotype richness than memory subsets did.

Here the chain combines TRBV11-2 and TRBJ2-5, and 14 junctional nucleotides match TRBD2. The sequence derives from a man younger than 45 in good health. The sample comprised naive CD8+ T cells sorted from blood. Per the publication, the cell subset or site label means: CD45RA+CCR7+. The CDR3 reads CASSSSDGLAGGAETQYF. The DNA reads TGTGCCAGCAGCTCCTCAGACGGACTAGCGGGAGGAGCAGAGACCCAGTACTTC.